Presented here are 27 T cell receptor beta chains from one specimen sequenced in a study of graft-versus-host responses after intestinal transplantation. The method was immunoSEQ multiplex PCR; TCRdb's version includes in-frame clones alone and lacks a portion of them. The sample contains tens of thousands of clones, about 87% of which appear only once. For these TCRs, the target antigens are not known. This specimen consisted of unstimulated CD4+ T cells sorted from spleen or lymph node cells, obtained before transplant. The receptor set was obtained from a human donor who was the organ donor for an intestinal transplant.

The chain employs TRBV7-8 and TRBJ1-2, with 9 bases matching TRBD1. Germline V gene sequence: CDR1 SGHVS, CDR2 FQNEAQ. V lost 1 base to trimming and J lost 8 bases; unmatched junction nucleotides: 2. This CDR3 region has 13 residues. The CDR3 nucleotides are TGTGCCAGCAGCTTAGACAGGGGGCGCGGCTACACCTTC. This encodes CASSLDRGRGYTF.

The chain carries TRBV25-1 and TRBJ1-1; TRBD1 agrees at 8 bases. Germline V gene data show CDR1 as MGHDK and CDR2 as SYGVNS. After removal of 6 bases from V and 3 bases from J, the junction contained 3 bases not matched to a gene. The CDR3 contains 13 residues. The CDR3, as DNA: TGTGCCAGCAGCAGGACAGGGTACACTGAAGCTTTCTTT. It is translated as CASSRTGYTEAFF.

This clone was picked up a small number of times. CDR3: CASSSQRNTEAFF. The CDR3 coding sequence is TGTGCCAGCAGCTCACAGAGGAACACTGAAGCTTTCTTT. This chain uses TRBV11-3 with TRBJ1-1; D not certain. Per germline, CDR1 SGHNT and CDR2 YENEEA. Trimming removed 4 bases from V and 1 base from J, with 7 bases in between. This CDR3 contains 13 residues.

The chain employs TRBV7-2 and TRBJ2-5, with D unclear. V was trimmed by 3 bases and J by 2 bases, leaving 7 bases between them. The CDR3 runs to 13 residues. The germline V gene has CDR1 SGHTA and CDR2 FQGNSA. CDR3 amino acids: CASSFFIQETQYF. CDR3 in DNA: TGTGCCAGCAGCTTTTTCATTCAAGAGACCCAGTACTTC.

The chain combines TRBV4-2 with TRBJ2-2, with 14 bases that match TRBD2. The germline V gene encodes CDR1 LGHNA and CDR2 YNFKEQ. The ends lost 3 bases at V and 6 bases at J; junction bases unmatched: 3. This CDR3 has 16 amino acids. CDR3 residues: CASSQPGLAGAGELFF. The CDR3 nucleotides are TGTGCCAGCAGCCAGCCGGGACTAGCGGGAGCCGGGGAGCTGTTTTTT.

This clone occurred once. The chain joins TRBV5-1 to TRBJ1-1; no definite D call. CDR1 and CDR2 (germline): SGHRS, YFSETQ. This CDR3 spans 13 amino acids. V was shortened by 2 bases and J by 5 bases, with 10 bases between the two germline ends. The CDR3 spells CASSFEGVTEAFF. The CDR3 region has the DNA TGCGCCAGCAGCTTTGAGGGAGTAACTGAAGCTTTCTTT.

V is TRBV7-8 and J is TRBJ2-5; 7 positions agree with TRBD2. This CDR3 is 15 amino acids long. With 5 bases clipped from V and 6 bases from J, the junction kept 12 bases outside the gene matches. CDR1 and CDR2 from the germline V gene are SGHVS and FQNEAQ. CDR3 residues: CASSLGRASLKTQYF. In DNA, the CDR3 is TGTGCCAGCAGCCTAGGGAGGGCTAGCCTCAAGACCCAGTACTTC.

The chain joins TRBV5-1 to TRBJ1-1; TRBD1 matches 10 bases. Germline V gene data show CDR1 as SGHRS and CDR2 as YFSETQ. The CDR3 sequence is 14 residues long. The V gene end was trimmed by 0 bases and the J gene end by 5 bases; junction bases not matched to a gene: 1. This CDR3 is CASSLGTGGTEAFF. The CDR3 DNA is TGCGCCAGCAGCTTGGGGACAGGGGGAACTGAAGCTTTCTTT.

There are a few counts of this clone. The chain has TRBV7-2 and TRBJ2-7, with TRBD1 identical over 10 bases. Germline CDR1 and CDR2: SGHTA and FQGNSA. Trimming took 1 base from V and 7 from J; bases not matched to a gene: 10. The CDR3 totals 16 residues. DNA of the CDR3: TGTGCCAGCAGCTTAGTTGGGACAGGGGCCGGAGGGGAGCAGTACTTC. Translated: CASSLVGTGAGGEQYF. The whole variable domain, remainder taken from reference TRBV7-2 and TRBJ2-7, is GAGVSQSPSNKVTEKGKDVELRCDPISGHTALYWYRQSLGQGLEFLIYFQGNSAPDKSGLPSDRFSAERTGGSVSTLTIQRTQQEDSAVYLCASSLVGTGAGGEQYFGPGTRLTVT.

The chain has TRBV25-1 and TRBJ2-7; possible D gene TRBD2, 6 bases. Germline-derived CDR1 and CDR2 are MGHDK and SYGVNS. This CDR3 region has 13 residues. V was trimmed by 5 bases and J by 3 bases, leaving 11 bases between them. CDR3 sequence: CASSKAGSYEQYF. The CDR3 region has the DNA TGTGCCAGCAGTAAAGCCGGGAGCTACGAGCAGTACTTC.

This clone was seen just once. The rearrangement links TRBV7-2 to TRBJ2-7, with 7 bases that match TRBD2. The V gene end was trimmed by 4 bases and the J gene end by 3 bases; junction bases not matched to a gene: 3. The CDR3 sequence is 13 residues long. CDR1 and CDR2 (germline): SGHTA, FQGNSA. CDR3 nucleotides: TGTGCCAGCAGCTGGGGGGGGAGCTACGAGCAGTACTTC. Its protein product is CASSWGGSYEQYF. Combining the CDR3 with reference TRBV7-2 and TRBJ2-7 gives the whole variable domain GAGVSQSPSNKVTEKGKDVELRCDPISGHTALYWYRQSLGQGLEFLIYFQGNSAPDKSGLPSDRFSAERTGGSVSTLTIQRTQQEDSAVYLCASSWGGSYEQYFGPGTRLTVT.

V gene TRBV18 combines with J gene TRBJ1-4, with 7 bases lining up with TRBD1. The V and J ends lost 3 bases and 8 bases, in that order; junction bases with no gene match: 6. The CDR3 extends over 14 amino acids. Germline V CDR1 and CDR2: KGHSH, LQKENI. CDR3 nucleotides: TGTGCCAGCTCACCCTACGGGACAGAGGAAAAACTGTTTTTT. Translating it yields CASSPYGTEEKLFF.

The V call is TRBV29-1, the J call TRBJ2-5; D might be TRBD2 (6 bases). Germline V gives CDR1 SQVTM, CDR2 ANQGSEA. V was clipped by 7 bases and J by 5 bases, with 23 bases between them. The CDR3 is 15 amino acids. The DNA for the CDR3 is TGCAGCGCGATTTCCGGAGGGTTGATCTCGGAGACCCAGTACTTC. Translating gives CSAISGGLISETQYF.

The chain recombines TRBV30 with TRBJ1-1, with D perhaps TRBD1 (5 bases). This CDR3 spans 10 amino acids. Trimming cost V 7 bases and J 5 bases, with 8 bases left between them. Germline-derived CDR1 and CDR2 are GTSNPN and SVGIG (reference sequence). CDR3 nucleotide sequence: TGTGCCTTGGGGGGGACTGAAGCTTTCTTT. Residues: CALGGTEAFF.

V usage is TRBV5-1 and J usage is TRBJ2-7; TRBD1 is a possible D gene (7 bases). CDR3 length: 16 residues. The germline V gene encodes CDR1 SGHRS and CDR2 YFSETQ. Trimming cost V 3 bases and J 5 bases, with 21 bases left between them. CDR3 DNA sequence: TGCGCCAGCAGCTCCGTGACAGGGAGGAAGAAGGACGAGCAGTACTTC. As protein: CASSSVTGRKKDEQYF.

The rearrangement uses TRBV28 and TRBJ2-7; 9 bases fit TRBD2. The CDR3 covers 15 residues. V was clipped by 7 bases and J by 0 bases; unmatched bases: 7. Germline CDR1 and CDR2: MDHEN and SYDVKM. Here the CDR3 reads CASIPSTSGSYEQYF. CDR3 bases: TGTGCCAGCATCCCCTCGACTAGCGGCTCCTACGAGCAGTACTTC.

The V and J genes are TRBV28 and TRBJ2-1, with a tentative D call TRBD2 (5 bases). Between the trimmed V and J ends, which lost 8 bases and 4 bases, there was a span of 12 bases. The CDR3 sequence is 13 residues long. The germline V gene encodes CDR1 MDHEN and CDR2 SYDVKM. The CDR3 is CASGRDYYNEQFF. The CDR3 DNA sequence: TGTGCCAGCGGTCGGGATTATTACAATGAGCAGTTCTTC.

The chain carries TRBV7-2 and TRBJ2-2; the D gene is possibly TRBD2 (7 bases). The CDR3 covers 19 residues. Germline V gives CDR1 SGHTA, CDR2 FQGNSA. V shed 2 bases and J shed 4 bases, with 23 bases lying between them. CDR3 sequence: CASSLKVGRGGDPTGELFF. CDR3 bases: TGTGCCAGCAGCTTAAAGGTTGGGAGAGGGGGGGACCCCACCGGGGAGCTGTTTTTT.

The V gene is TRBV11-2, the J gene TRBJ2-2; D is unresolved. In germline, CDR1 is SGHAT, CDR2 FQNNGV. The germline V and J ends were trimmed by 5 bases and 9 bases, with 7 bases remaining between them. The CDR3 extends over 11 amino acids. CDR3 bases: TGTGCCAGCAGCCCGGTCCGGGAGCTGTTTTTT. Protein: CASSPVRELFF.

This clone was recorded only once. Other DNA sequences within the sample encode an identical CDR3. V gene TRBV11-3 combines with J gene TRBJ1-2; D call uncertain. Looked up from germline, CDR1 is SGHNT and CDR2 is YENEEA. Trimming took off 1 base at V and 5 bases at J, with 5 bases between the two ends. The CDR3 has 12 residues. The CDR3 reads CASSLGAYGYTF. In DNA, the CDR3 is TGTGCCAGCAGCTTAGGGGCGTATGGCTACACCTTC.

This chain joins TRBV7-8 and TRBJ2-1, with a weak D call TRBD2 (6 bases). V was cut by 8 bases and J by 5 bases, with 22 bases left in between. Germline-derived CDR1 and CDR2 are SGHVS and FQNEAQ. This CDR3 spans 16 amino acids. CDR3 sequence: CASGLPFRGKDNEQFF. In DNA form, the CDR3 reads TGTGCCAGCGGGCTCCCTTTTCGGGGGAAAGACAATGAGCAGTTCTTC.

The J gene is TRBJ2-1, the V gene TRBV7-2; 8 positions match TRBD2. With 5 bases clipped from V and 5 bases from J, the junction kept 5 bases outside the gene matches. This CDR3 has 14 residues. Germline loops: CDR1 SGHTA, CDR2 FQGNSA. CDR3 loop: CASSRRLANNEQFF. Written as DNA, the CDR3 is TGTGCCAGCAGCCGTCGACTAGCGAACAATGAGCAGTTCTTC. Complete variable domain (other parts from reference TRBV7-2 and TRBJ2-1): GAGVSQSPSNKVTEKGKDVELRCDPISGHTALYWYRQSLGQGLEFLIYFQGNSAPDKSGLPSDRFSAERTGGSVSTLTIQRTQQEDSAVYLCASSRRLANNEQFFGPGTRLTVL.

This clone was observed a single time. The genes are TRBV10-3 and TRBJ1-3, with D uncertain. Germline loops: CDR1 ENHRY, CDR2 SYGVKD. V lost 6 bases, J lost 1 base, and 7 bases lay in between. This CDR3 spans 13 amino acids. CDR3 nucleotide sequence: TGTGCCATCAGACCGGGATCTGGAAACACCATATATTTT. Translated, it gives CAIRPGSGNTIYF.

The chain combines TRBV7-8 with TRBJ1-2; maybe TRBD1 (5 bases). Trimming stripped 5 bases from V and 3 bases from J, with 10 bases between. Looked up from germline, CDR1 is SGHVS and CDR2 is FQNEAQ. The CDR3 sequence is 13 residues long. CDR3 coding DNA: TGTGCCAGCAGCCGCGGGGGGGACTATGGCTACACCTTC. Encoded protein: CASSRGGDYGYTF.

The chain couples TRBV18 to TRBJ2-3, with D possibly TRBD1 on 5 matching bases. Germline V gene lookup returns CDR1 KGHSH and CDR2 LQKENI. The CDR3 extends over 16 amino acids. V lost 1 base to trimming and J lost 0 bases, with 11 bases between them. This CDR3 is CASSPLGVSSTDTQYF. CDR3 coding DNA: TGTGCCAGCTCACCACTAGGGGTTTCTAGCACAGATACGCAGTATTTT.

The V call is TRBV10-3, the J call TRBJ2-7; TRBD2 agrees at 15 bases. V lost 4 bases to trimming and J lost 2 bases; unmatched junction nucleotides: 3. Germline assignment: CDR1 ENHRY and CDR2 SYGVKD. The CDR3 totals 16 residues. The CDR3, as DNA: TGTGCCATCAGTGGGACTAGCGGGAGGGGAACCTACGAGCAGTACTTC. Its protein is CAISGTSGRGTYEQYF.

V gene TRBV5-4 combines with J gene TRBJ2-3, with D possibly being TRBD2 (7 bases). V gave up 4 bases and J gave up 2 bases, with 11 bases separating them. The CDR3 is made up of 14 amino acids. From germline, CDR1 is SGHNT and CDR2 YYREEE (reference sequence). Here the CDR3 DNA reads TGTGCCAGCAGCAACGGGGGGCCCACAGATACGCAGTATTTT. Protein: CASSNGGPTDTQYF.